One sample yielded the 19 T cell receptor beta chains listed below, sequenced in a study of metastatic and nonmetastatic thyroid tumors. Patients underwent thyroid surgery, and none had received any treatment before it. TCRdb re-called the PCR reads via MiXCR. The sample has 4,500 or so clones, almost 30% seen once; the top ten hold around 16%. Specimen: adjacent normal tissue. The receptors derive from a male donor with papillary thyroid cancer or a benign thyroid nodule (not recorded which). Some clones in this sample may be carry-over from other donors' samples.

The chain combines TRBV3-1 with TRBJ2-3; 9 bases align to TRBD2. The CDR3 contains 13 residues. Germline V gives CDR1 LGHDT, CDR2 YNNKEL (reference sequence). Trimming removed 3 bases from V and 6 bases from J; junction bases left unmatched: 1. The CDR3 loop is CASSQGTSDTQYF. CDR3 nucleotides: TGTGCCAGCAGCCAGGGGACTAGCGATACGCAGTATTTT.

CDR3 protein: CASSLGLSSYEQYF. In nucleotides, the CDR3 is TGTGCCAGCAGCTTAGGTCTAAGCTCCTACGAGCAGTACTTC. This chain joins TRBV7-2 and TRBJ2-7; no clear D gene. The CDR3 runs 14 residues. CDR1 is SGHTA and CDR2 is FQGNSA in the germline V gene. The V end lost 1 base, the J end lost 0 bases, and 7 bases lay between the germline ends.

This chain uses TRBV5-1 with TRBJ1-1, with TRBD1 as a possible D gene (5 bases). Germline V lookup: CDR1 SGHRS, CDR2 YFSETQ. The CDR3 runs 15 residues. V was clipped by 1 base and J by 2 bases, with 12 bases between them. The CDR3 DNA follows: TGCGCCAGCAGCTTGTGGGGGGACTACAACACTGAAGCTTTCTTT. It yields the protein CASSLWGDYNTEAFF.

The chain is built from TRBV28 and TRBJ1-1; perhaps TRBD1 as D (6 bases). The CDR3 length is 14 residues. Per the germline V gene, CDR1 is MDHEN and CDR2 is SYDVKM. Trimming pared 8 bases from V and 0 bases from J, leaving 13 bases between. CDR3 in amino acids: CASSYGQMNTEAFF. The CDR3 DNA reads TGTGCCAGCTCTTACGGACAGATGAACACTGAAGCTTTCTTT.

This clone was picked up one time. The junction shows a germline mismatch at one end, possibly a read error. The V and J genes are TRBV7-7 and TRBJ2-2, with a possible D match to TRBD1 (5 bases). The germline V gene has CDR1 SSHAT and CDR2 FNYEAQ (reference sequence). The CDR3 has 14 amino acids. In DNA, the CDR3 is TGTGCTAGCAGCTTAGGGGTTAACACCGGGGAGCTGTTTTTT. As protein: CASSLGVNTGELFF.

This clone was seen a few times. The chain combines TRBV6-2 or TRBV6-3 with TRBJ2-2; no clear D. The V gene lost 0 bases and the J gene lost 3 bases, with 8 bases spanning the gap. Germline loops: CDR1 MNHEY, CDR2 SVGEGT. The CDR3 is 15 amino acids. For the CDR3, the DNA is TGTGCCAGCAGTTACTCCGGGCCATACACCGGGGAGCTGTTTTTT. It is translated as CASSYSGPYTGELFF.

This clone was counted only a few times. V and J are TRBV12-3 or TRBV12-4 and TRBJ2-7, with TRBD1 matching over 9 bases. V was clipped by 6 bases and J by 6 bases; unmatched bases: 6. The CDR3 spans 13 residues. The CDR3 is CASSLGQGGEQYF. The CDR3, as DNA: TGTGCCAGCAGCTTGGGACAGGGTGGCGAGCAGTACTTC.

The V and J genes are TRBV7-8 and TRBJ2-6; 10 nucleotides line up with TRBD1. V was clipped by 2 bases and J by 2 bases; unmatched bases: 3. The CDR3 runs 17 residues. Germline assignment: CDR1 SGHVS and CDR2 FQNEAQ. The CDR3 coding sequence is TGTGCCAGCAGCTTAATGGGGACAGGGGCTGGGGCCAACGTCCTGACTTTC. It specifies CASSLMGTGAGANVLTF.

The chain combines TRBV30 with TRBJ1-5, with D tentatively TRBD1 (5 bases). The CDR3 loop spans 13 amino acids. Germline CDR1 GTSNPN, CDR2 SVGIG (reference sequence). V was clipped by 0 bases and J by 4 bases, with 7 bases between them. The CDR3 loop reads CAWSVGVNQPQHF. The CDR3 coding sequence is TGTGCCTGGAGTGTAGGGGTTAATCAGCCCCAGCATTTT.

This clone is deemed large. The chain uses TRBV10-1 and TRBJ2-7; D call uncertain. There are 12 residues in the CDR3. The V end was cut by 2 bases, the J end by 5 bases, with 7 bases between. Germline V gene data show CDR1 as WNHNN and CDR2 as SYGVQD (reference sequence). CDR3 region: CASSEGRNEQYF. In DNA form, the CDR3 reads TGCGCCAGCAGTGAGGGACGAAACGAGCAGTACTTC.

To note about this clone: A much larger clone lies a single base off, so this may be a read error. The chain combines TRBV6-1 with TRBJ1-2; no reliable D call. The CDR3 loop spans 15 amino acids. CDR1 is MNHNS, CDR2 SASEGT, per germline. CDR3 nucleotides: TGTGCCAGCAGAGACCATGGGCAACGCGGATATGACTACACCTTC. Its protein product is CASRDHGQRGYDYTF.

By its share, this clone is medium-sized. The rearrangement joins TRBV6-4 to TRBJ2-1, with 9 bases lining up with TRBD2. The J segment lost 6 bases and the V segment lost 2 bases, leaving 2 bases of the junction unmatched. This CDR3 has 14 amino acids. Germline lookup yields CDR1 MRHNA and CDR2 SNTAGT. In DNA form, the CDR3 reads TGTGCCAGCAGTGACGGTAGCGGGGGCAATGAGCAGTTCTTC. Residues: CASSDGSGGNEQFF.

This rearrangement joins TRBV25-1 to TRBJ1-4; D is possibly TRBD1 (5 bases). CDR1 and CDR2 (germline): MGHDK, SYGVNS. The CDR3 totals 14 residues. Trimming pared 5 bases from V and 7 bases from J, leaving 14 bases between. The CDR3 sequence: CASSSRGMGEKLFF. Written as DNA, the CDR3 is TGTGCCAGCAGTTCGAGGGGCATGGGTGAAAAACTGTTTTTT.

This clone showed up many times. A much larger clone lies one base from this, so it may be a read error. In DNA, the CDR3 is TGTGCCATCCGGGACTTTTACAATGAGCAGTTCTTC. Translated, it gives CAIRDFYNEQFF. V is TRBV19 and J is TRBJ2-1; D might be TRBD2 (6 bases). Trimming removed 10 bases from V and 4 bases from J, with 11 bases in between. CDR1 is LNHDA, CDR2 SQIVND, per germline (reference sequence). The CDR3 spans 12 residues.

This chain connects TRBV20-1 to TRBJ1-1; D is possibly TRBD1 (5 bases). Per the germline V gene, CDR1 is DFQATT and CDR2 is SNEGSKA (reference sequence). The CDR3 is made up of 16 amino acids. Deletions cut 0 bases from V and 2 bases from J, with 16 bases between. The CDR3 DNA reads TGCAGTGCTAGAGATTGGGGCGCAGGGTTTAACACTGAAGCTTTCTTT. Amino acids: CSARDWGAGFNTEAFF.

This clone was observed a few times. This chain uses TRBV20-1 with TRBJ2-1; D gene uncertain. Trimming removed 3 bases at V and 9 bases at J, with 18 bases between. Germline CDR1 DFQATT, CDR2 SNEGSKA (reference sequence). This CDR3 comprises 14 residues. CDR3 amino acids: CSASNRIPIGEQFF. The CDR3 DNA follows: TGCAGTGCTAGTAATCGAATCCCGATTGGTGAGCAGTTCTTC.

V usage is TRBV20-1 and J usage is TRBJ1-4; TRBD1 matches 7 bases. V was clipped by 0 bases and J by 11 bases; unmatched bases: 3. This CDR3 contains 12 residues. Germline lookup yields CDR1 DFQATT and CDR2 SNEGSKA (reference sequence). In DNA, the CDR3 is TGCAGTGCTAGAGAAGACAGGGTTAAACTGTTTTTT. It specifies CSAREDRVKLFF.

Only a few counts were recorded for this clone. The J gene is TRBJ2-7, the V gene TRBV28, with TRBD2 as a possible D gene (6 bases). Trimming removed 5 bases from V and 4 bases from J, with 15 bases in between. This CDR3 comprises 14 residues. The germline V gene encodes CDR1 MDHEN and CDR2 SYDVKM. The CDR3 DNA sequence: TGTGCCAGCAGTCCCCTTTTGGGGAGGTACGAGCAGTACTTC. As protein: CASSPLLGRYEQYF.

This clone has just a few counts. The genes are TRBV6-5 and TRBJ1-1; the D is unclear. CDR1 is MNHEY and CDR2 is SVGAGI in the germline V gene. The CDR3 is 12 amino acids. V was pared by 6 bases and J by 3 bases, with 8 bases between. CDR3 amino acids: CASSLEYTEAFF. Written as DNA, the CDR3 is TGTGCCAGCAGCCTCGAGTACACTGAAGCTTTCTTT.